This T cell receptor beta chain was recorded in a study of cytomegalovirus exposure and HLA in healthy donors (dated by TCRdb to about 2017). Describing the broader study: An earlier analysis of about 530 of the donors reported about 260 Gb of sequence data and around 120 million unique TCR beta sequences obtained from about 170 million T cells. Approximately 300 gigabases of sequencing data and approximately 85 million unique TCR sequences were included in an early release covering 550 to 800 HLA-typed donors. The genetic ancestry cluster associated with self-reported Caucasian donors included 81% of the roughly 390 genotyped donors. The study aimed to test whether signatures of past pathogen exposure could be identified by cataloging public T cell receptors. The study used immunosequencing to profile the T cell repertoires of several hundred subjects and linked those repertoires to cytomegalovirus serostatus. In addition to the first cohort of 666 subjects, a separate validation cohort of 130 or so different subjects was used. To predict cytomegalovirus infection status, the study combined high-throughput TCR immunosequencing, statistical association of individual TCRs with disease status, and machine learning. To study patterns of TCR occurrence, a later analysis re-analyzed previously published TCR beta repertoires from 500 to 850 donors and added high-resolution HLA genotyping. Rather than using new phenotypic data, the later analysis identified candidate immune exposures from TCR beta sequences and from how often those sequences occurred across donors. An earlier analysis of approximately 630 of the donors applied high-throughput TCR beta sequencing to assess whether each TCR beta V gene segment acted as functional or pseudogenic. Donor age, sex, ethnicity and CMV serostatus were collected together with the repertoire data. A later genetic analysis used genome-wide SNP genotypes for about 55% of the 666 donors, treating that subset as a discovery cohort. Every repertoire in the discovery cohort had been generated on one and the same sequencing platform. Both class I and class II loci were covered by HLA typing, at four-digit resolution. Typing coverage differed by locus: A, B, C, DRB1 and DQB1 were typed in about 629-640 donors, DQA1 in 500 to 550, DPA1 in roughly 590, and DPB1 in roughly 470. About five DR-DQ haplotypes were handled as single units for association and clustering because linkage in the cohort was strong. Among about 400 genotyped donors of the cohort, an average of approximately 240,000 unique TCR beta nucleotide sequences was sequenced per donor, of which about 19% were non-productive. Beyond this particular receptor, the publication reports: An earlier analysis of approximately 570 of the donors showed that most TCR beta V segments appeared in productive rearrangements either about 87% or about 30% of the time, which broadly matched IMGT annotations. The authors suggested that the approach could potentially be extended to other disease states and immunological phenotypes. In a later analysis, HLA-associated TCR beta chains were found to be more clonally expanded and to have lower generation probabilities than equally common non-associated chains. Correlated functional status among segregating V segments might reflect linkage disequilibrium, but an unknown experimental factor could not be ruled out. In a later genetic analysis, a missense DCLRE1C variant was associated with V-gene and J-gene trimming of TCR beta chains, and the association was replicated in an independent cohort. Because HLA typing was missing for some donors at each locus, association tests included only the typed subset. In a later analysis, the rate of TCR association differed among HLA loci, with DRB1 alleles having the most associated TCRs and HLA-C alleles having the fewest. While some public TCRs were present in many individuals, most TCR sequences turned up only very rarely across donors. Specific HLA alleles were associated with 16,951 TCR beta sequences at a false discovery rate of 0.05 in a later analysis. The classifier was reported to diagnose cytomegalovirus status with high specificity and sensitivity in both the original and validation cohorts. A group of highly shared sequence variants was considered likely to be a technical artifact of the sequencing pipeline. The study gave a list of under 200 TCR beta chains associated with cytomegalovirus. Immune exposure information for the cohort was limited to CMV serostatus. According to a later genetic analysis, donors in an Asian-associated ancestry cluster had fewer N-insertions in productive TCRs than the approximately 670-donor mean. The 87-base-pair reads could not distinguish some IMGT-functional V segments, including TRBV6-2 and TRBV6-3, so those segments were excluded. A further reported finding was that TCR beta sequences accurately predicted the HLA-A and HLA-B alleles for most subjects in the first cohort. The cohort was sequenced for TCR beta chains only, and without alpha or paired-chain data the features that could be detected were limited. When HLA alleles, especially DR and DQ, strongly co-occurred, TCR associations were difficult to assign to individual alleles. In a later analysis, several top co-occurrence clusters were reported to appear linked to parvovirus B19, influenza, CMV and Epstein-Barr virus. A few of the identified cytomegalovirus-associated TCR beta chains were confirmed in vitro to be specific for cytomegalovirus antigens. Sequencing depth was assumed to be roughly uniform across donors in the presence/absence analyses, though that assumption may not hold. The earlier analysis of approximately 590 of the donors excluded some 15 rarely observed V segments, including chromosome 9 orphons, because counts were too low. According to a later analysis, most CMV-associated TCR beta chains appeared to be HLA-restricted, and the HLA associations seemed to be driven largely by CMV exposure.

Libraries came from the immunoSEQ multiplex PCR assay. For the multiplex PCR, a mixture combining 60 forward primers for TCR Vbeta segments and 13 reverse primers for TCR Jbeta segments was used. A multiplex PCR assay on genomic DNA amplified the CDR3 region of rearranged TCR beta genes. Amplified TCR beta libraries were sequenced as 87-base-pair reads on the Illumina HiSeq System. Regarding the original processing steps: In a later analysis, some 80 million unique TCR beta chains were counted across the 500 to 850 repertoires, and roughly 10 million of these chains were shared by at least two donors. Raw reads were error-corrected and collapsed into unique sequences by a nearest-neighbor algorithm in which closely related sequences were merged to remove PCR and sequencing errors. CDR3 sequences were aligned to IMGT reference sequences to assign V, D and J gene segments. For a sequence to be retained, a match of at least six nucleotides was required to both a V gene segment and a J gene segment. A rearrangement was called productive if the CDR3 had no stop codons and remained in frame with V and J, and every other rearrangement was called non-productive. CDR3 was defined according to IMGT convention as the region running from the second conserved V-encoded cysteine to the conserved J-encoded phenylalanine. The earlier analysis of about 560 of the donors excluded any sequence lacking an unambiguous match to a single V gene segment. In an earlier analysis of 587 of the donors, V segments were called functional above 56.7% productive rearrangements and were called segregating when the between-donor standard deviation exceeded 5%. A statistical classification framework was built to diagnose cytomegalovirus status from the catalog of TCR beta chain sequences. In a later analysis, TCR nucleotide sequences were compared against IMGT/GENE-DB human TR gene sequences so that V and J genes could be assigned. The TCRdist pipeline was used in a later analysis to assign CDR3 sequences and most-parsimonious VDJ recombination scenarios. A later analysis defined each TCR beta chain by its CDR3 amino acid sequence plus V-gene family, and excluded reads lacking a unique V-gene family. To address suspected cross-contamination and a sequencing artifact, a later analysis removed several hundred highly shared, low-generation-probability nucleotide sequences. For each public chain, a later analysis derived a clonal expansion index from normalized ranks of inferred template counts within each repertoire. In a later analysis, generation probabilities were computed with a VDJ recombination model fitted to out-of-frame rearrangements, and the resulting probabilities were checked against IGoR. In a later analysis, TCR-TCR, TCR-HLA and TCR-CMV co-occurrence was scored with hypergeometric tests, and a repertoire-size bias correction was applied to TCR pairs. In a later analysis, false discovery rates were estimated by permuting HLA or CMV assignments 20 times. In a later analysis, co-occurring TCRs were grouped using DBSCAN, with TCRdist sequence similarity added in when clustering inside HLA-allele-positive subsets. Repertoires with fewer than 30,000 or more than 120,000 public chains were left out of co-occurrence clustering, as were a handful of repertoires with anomalous nucleotide sharing. In its TCRdb copy, this immuneACCESS table keeps in-frame sequences only and misses some clones. Where compared with another copy, unresolved V genes explain less than half of these, and the others have no known cause. The V and J calls and clone size come from that table; D and trimming were worked out from the DNA. The sample includes tens of thousands of clones, with less than 80% observed a single time. Over 1.1% of the sample is held by the ten biggest clonotypes.

From its cysteine to its phenylalanine, the CDR3 spans 16 amino acids. The sequence is cut down to CDR3 DNA, 48 bases in frame from base 1. CDR1 and CDR2 are read off the germline V gene as MDHEN and SYDVKM. At the junction V is shortened by 5 bases and J by 7 bases; bases outside the gene matches: 11. Concerning this clone: No antigen is known for it. One base away there is no much larger clone; base qualities are not given.

The cohort was made up of 500 to 850 healthy bone marrow donors. Cohort members were all nominally healthy when sampled, although unrecorded immune exposures were likely present. The donor tested CMV seronegative, placing the donor among the 300 to 400 seronegative members of the cohort. Every donor gave a peripheral blood sample, and the peripheral blood mononuclear cells from that sample were used for TCR beta sequencing. The Qiagen DNeasy Blood Extraction Kit was used to extract genomic DNA from the blood cell samples. The chain was built from TRBV28 and TRBJ2-2, with TRBD2 identical over 9 junction bases. The clonotype was recovered from a male donor in good health and CMV-seronegative. Material: PBMCs. The bases read TGTGCCAGCAGTAACAAGGGGACTAGCTGGGACGGGGAGCTGTTTTTT. Its amino acids are CASSNKGTSWDGELFF.